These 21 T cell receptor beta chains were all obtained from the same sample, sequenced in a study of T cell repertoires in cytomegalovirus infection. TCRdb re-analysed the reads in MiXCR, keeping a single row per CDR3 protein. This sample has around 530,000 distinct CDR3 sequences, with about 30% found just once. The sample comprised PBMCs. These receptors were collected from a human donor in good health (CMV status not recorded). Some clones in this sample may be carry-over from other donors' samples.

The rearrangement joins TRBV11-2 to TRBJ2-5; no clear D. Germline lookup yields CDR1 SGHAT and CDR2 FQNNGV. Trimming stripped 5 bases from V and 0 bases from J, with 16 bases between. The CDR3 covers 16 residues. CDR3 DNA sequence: TGTGCCAGCAGCCAAAGAAATATGCAGTACCAAGAGACCCAGTACTTC. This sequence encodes CASSQRNMQYQETQYF.

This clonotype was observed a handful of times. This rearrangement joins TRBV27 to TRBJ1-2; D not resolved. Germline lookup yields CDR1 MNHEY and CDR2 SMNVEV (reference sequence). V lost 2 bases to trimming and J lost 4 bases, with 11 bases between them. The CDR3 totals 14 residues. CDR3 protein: CASSLLGTVYGYTF. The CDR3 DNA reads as TGTGCCAGCAGTTTACTCGGTACTGTCTATGGCTACACCTTC.

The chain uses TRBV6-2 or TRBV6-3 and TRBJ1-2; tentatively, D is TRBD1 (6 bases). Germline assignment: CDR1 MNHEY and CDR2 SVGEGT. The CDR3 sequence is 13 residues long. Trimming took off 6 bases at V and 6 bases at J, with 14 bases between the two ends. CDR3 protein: CASRIQGQDGYTF. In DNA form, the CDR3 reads TGTGCCAGCAGAATACAGGGTCAAGATGGCTACACCTTC.

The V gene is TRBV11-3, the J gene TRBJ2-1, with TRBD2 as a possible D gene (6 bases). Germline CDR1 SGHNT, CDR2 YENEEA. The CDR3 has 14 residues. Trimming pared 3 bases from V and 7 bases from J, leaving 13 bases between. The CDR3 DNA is TGTGCCAGCAGCTTTCCTTGGGCGGGAAATGAGCAGTTCTTC. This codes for CASSFPWAGNEQFF.

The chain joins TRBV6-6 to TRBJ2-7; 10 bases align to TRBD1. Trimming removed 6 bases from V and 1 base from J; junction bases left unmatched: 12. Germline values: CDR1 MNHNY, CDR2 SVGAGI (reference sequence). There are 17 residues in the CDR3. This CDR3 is CASRRGTGATISYEQYF. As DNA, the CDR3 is TGTGCCAGCAGGAGGGGGACAGGGGCTACAATTTCCTACGAGCAGTACTTC.

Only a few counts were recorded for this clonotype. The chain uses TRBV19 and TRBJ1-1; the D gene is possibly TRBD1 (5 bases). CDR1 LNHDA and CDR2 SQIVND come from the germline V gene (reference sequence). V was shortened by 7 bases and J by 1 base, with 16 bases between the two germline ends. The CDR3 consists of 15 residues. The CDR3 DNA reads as TGTGCCAGTACTCCCTGGTACGGGGCGAACACTGAAGCTTTCTTT. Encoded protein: CASTPWYGANTEAFF.

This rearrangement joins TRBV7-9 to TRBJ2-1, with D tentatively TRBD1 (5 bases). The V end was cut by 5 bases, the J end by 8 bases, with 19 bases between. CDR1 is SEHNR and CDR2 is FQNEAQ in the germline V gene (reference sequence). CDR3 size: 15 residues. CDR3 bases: TGTGCCAGCAGCCCGCAGGGTCAACCCCTCCATGAGCAGTTCTTC. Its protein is CASSPQGQPLHEQFF.

This CDR3 reads CASSFSSVYEQFF. CDR3 coding DNA: TGTGCCAGCAGTTTTTCCAGCGTCTATGAGCAGTTCTTC. V is TRBV12-3 or TRBV12-4 and J is TRBJ2-1, with D uncertain. The CDR3 has 13 amino acids. V lost 3 bases and J 8 bases, leaving 11 bases between the germline ends.

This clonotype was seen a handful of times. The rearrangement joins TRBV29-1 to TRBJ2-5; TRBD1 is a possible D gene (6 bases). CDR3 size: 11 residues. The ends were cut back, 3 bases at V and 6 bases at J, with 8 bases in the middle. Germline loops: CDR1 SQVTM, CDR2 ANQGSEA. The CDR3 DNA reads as TGCAGCGTTGACAGGGGAAAGACCCAGTACTTC. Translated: CSVDRGKTQYF.

CDR3 amino acids: CASRKDPQAYNEQFF. The CDR3 coding sequence is TGTGCCAGCAGAAAGGACCCGCAGGCCTACAATGAGCAGTTCTTC. This rearrangement joins TRBV12-3 or TRBV12-4 to TRBJ2-1; no definite D call. Trimming took off 6 bases at V and 2 bases at J, with 14 bases between the two ends. This CDR3 is built from 15 residues.

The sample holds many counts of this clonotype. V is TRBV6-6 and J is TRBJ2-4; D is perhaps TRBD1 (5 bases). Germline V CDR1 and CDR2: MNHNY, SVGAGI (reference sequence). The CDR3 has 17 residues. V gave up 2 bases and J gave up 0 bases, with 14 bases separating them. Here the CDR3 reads CASSYPTGTQAKNIQYF. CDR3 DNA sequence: TGTGCCAGCAGTTACCCCACAGGCACCCAAGCCAAAAACATTCAGTACTTC.

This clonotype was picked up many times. CDR3 DNA sequence: TGTGCCAGCAGCTTAGAACAGAGACAGGGCACTGAAGCTTTCTTT. This translates into CASSLEQRQGTEAFF. The chain links TRBV7-2 to TRBJ1-1; 7 bases match TRBD1. Per the germline V gene, CDR1 is SGHTA and CDR2 is FQGNSA. CDR3 size: 15 residues. Trimming removed 1 base from V and 4 bases from J; junction bases left unmatched: 6.

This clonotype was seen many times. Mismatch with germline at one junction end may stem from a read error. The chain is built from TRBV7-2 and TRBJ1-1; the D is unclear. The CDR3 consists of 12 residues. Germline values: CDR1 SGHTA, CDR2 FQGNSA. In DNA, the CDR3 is TGTGCCAGCAGCCCCCAGAACTCTGAAGCTTTCTTT. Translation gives CASSPQNSEAFF.

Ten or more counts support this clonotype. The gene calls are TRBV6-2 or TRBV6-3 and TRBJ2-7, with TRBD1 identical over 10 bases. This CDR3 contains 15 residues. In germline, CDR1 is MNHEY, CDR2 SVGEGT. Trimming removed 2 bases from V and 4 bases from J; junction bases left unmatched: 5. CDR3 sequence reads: CASSYRRDRGYEQYV. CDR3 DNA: TGTGCCAGCAGTTACCGCCGGGACAGGGGTTACGAGCAGTACGTC.

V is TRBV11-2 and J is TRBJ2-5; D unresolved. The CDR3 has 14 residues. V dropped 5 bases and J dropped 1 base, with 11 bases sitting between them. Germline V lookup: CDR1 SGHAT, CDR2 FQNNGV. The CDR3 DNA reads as TGTGCCAGCAGCCGAGCCCAGAGCCAAGAGACCCAGTACTTC. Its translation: CASSRAQSQETQYF.

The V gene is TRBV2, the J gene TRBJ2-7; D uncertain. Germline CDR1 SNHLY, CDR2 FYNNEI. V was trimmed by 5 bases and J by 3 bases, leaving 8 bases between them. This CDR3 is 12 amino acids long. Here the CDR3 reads CASSPLDYEQYF. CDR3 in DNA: TGTGCCAGCAGTCCCCTCGACTACGAGCAGTACTTC. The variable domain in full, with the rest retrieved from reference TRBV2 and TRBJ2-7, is EPEVTQTPSHQVTQMGQEVILRCVPISNHLYFYWYRQILGQKVEFLVSFYNNEISEKSEIFDDQFSVERPDGSNFTLKIRSTKLEDSAMYFCASSPLDYEQYFGPGTRLTVT.

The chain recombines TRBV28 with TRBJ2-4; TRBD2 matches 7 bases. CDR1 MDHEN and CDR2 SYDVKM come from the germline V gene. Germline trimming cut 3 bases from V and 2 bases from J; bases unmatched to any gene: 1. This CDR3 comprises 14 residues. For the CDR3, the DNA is TGTGCCAGCAGTTTGGGACTATCCAAAAACATTCAGTACTTC. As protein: CASSLGLSKNIQYF.

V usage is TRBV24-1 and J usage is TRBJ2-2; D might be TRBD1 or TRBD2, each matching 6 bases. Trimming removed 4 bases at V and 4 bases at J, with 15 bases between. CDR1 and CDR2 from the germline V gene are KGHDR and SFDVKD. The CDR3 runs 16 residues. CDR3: CATSDRRGGSTGELFF. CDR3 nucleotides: TGTGCCACCAGTGACCGACGAGGGGGGTCCACCGGGGAGCTGTTTTTT.

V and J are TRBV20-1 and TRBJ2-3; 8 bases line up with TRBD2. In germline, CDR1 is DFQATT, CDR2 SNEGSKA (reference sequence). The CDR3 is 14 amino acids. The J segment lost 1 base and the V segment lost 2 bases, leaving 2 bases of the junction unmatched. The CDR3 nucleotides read TGCAGTGCTAGAACCGGGAGGGGCACAGATACGCAGTATTTT. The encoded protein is CSARTGRGTDTQYF.

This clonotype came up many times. This chain's CDR3 is CASSPTGWVYYEQYF. The CDR3 DNA follows: TGTGCCAGCAGCCCCACAGGGTGGGTTTACTACGAGCAGTACTTC. The chain has TRBV7-2 and TRBJ2-7, with a tentative D call TRBD1 (6 bases). Trimming removed 5 bases from V and 3 bases from J, with 17 bases in between. CDR1 and CDR2 from the germline V gene are SGHTA and FQGNSA. The CDR3 length is 15 residues.

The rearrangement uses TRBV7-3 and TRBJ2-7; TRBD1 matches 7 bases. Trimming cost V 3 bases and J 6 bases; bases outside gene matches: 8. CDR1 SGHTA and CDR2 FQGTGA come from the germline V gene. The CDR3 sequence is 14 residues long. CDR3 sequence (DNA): TGTGCCAGCAGCTTCTCGACAGGGTTGGGCGAGCAGTACTTC. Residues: CASSFSTGLGEQYF.